The TCR beta chain described here comes from a study of monozygotic twins with inflammatory bowel disease. Total RNA isolation used whole blood (no T cell sorting was performed). Researchers used approximately 3.5 ug of total RNA for each TCR library. TCRdb re-called the 5' RACE reads and catalogs CDR3 proteins one per entry, DNA excluded. In total, the table holds around 380,000 distinct CDR3 sequences. This receptor was taken from a human donor with ulcerative colitis or Crohn's disease, or a healthy co-twin of an affected twin (not recorded which). The sample consisted of blood.

CDR3 amino acids: CASSHNENTEAFF. The chain employs TRBV14 and TRBJ1-1. The CDR3 sequence is 13 residues long. In germline, CDR1 is SGHDN, CDR2 FVKESK.